This record covers a single T cell receptor beta chain. As yet, its antigen is unknown. This entry comes from a study of cytomegalovirus exposure and HLA in healthy donors. The study, taken as a whole, reports: The authors enumerated over 150 TCR beta chains as linked to cytomegalovirus.

TCRdb's copy holds only in-frame clones and misses some; the assay was immunoSEQ multiplex PCR. This table has more than 110,000 clones, roughly 86% appearing once. Germline V gives CDR1 MRHNA, CDR2 SNTAGT. J was trimmed by 3 bases and V by 10 bases; bases with no gene match: 7. This CDR3 has 14 amino acids. The sequence was obtained from a woman younger than 45 in good health and CMV-seronegative. The sequenced sample was PBMCs. This chain connects TRBV6-4 to TRBJ1-2; 11 bases match TRBD1. CDR3 DNA sequence: TGTGCCACCCCCCCGGGACAGGGGGACTATGGCTACACCTTC. This translates into CATPPGQGDYGYTF.